This T cell receptor beta chain was retrieved from a study of blood T cell repertoires in COVID-19. This clone appeared once. The CDR3 is 15 residues long. V was clipped by 2 bases and J by 0 bases, with 8 bases between them. CDR1 MNHEY and CDR2 SMNVEV come from the germline V gene (reference sequence). Profiled with immunoSEQ multiplex PCR; TCRdb holds only in-frame clones, not every one. This sample carries a few hundred thousand clones, over 85% of them seen once, and the ten largest clones take 2.5% to 3.5%. The V call is TRBV27, the J call TRBJ2-1; D is perhaps TRBD1 (5 bases). This TCR derives from a woman aged 45-65 years who had been exposed to COVID-19. The sequencing input was PBMCs or T cells enriched from blood (not recorded which). CDR3 sequence (DNA): TGTGCCAGCAGTTTAGGGGCGAGCTCCTACAATGAGCAGTTCTTC. This sequence encodes CASSLGASSYNEQFF.